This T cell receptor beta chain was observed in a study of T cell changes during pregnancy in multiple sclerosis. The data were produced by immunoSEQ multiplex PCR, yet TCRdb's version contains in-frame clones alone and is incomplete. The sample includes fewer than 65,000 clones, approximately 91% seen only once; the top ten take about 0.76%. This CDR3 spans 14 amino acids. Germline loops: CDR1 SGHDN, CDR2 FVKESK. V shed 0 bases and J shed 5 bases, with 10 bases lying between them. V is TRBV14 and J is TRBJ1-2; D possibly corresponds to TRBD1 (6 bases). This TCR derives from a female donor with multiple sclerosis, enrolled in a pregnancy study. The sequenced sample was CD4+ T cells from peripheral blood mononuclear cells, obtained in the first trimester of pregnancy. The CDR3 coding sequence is TGTGCCAGCAGCCAAGAGGTCAGGGGATATGGCTACACCTTC. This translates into CASSQEVRGYGYTF.